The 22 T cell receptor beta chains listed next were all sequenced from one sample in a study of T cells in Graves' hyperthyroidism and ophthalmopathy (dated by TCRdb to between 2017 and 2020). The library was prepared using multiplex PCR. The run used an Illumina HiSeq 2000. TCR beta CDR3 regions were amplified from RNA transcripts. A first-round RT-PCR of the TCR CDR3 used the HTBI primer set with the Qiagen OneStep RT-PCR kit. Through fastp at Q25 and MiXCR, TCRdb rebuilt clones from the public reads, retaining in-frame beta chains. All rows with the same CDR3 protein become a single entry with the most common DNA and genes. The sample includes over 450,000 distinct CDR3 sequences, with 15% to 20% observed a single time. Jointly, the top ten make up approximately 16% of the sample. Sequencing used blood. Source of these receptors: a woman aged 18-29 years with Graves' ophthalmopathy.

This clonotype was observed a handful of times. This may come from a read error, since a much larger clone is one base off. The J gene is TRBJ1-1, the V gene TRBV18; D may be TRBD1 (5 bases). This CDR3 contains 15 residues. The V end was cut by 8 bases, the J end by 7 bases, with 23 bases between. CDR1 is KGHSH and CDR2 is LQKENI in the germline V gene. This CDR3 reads CASQIGPGRTLEAFF. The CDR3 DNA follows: TGTGCCAGCCAAATTGGGCCGGGACGGACCCTTGAAGCTTTCTTT.

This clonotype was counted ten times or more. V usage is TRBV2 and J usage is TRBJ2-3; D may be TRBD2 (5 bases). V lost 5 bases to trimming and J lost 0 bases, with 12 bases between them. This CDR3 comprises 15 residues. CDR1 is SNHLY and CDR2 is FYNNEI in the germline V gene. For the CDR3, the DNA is TGTGCCAGCAGTTATGGACCGGGGAGCACAGATACGCAGTATTTT. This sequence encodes CASSYGPGSTDTQYF.

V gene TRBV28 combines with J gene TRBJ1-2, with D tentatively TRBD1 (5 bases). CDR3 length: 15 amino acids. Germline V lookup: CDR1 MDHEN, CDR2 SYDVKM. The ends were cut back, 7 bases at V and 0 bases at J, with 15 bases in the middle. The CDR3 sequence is CASTLRQGTNYGYTF. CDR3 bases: TGTGCCAGCACCCTTAGGCAGGGCACTAACTATGGCTACACCTTC.

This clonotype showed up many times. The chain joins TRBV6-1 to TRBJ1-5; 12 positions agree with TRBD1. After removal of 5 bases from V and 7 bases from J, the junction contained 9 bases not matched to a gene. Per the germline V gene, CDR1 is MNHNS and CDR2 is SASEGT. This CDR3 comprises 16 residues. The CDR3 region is CASSSGDRGRRQPQHF. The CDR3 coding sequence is TGTGCCAGCAGTTCAGGGGACAGGGGGCGTAGGCAGCCCCAGCATTTT.

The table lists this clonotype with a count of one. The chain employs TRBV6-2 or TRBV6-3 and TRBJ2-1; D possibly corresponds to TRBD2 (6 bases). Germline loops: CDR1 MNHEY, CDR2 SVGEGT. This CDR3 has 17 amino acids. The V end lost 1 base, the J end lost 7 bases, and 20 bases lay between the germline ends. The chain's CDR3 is CASSYLGQRASVNEQFF. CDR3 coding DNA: TGTGCCAGCAGTTACTTGGGGCAGCGGGCGAGTGTGAATGAGCAGTTCTTC.

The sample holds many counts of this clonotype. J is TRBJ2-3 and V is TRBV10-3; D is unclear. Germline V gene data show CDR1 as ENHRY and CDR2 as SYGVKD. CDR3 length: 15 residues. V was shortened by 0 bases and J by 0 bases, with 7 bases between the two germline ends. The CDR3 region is CAISESTSSTDTQYF. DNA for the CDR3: TGTGCCATCAGTGAGTCTACGTCTAGCACAGATACGCAGTATTTT.

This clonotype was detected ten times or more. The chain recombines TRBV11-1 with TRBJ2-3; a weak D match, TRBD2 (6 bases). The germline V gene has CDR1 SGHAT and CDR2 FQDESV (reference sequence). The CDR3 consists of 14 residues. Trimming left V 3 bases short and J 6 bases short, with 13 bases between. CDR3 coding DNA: TGTGCCAGCAGCTTCGAAGGAGGGCTGGATACGCAGTATTTT. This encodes CASSFEGGLDTQYF.

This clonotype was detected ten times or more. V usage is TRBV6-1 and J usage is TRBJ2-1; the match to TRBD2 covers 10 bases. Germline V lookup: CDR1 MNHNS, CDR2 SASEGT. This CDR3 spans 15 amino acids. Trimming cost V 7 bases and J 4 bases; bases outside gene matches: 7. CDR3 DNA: TGTGCCAGCACTATCACTAGCGGGACTTACAATGAGCAGTTCTTC. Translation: CASTITSGTYNEQFF.

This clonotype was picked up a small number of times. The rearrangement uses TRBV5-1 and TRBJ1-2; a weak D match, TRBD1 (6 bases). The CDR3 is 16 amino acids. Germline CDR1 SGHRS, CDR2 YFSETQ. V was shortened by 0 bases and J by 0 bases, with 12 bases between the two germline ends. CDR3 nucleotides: TGCGCCAGCAGCTTGGAATCGGGGGCCCCTAACTATGGCTACACCTTC. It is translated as CASSLESGAPNYGYTF.

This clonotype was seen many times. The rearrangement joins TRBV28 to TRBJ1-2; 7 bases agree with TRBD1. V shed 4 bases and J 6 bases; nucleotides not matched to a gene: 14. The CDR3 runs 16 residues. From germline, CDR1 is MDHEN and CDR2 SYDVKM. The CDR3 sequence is CASSSRRPPDRHGYTF. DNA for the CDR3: TGTGCCAGCAGTTCTCGACGACCTCCGGACAGGCATGGCTACACCTTC.

The CDR3 bases are TGTGCCAGCAGCGTAGTTGGAGCAGGAAACACCATATATTTT. Translated: CASSVVGAGNTIYF. The chain couples TRBV9 to TRBJ1-3; D ambiguous. The CDR3 extends over 14 amino acids. Trimming removed 0 bases at V and 4 bases at J, with 8 bases between. The V gene's germline CDR1 is SGDLS and CDR2 YYNGEE.

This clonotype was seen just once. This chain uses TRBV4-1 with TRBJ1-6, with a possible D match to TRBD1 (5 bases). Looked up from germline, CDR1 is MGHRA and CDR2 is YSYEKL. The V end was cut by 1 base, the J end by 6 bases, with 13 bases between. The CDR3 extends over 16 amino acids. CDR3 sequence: CASSQGGGGFNSPLHF. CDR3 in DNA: TGCGCCAGCAGCCAAGGGGGGGGGGGGTTTAATTCACCCCTCCACTTT.

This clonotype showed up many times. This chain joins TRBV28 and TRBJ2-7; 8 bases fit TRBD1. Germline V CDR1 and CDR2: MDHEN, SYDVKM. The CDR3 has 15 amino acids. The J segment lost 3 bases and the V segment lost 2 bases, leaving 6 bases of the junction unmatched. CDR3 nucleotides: TGTGCCAGCAGTTTAACGACAGGGGCCTACTACGAGCAGTACTTC. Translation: CASSLTTGAYYEQYF.

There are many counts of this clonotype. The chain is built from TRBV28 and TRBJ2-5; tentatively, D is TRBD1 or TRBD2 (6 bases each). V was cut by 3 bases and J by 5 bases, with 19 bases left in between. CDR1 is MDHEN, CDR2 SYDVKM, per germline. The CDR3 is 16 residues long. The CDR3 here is CASSLGRIGGLETQYF. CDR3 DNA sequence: TGTGCCAGCAGTTTGGGTAGGATCGGGGGCTTGGAGACCCAGTACTTC.

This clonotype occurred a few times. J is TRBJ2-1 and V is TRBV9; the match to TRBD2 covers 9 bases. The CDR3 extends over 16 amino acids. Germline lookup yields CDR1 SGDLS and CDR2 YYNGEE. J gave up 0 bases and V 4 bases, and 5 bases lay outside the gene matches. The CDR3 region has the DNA TGTGCCAGCAGCCCCCCTAGCGGGACCTCCTACAATGAGCAGTTCTTC. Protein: CASSPPSGTSYNEQFF.

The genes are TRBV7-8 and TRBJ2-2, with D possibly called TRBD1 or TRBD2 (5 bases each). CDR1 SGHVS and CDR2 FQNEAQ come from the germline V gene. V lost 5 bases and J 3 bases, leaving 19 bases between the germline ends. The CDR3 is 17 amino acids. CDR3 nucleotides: TGTGCCAGCAGCCGAGACAGACTAAAGCTTTACACCGGGGAGCTGTTTTTT. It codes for CASSRDRLKLYTGELFF.

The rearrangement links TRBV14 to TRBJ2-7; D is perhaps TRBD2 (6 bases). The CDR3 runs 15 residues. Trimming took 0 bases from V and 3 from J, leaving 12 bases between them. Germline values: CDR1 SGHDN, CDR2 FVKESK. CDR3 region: CASSQETGSIYEQYF. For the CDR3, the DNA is TGTGCCAGCAGCCAAGAAACCGGGAGTATCTACGAGCAGTACTTC.

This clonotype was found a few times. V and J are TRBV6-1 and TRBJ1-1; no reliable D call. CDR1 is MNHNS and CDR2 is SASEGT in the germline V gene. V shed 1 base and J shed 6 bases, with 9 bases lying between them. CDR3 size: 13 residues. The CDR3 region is CASSEDQTAEAFF. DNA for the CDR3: TGTGCCAGCAGTGAAGATCAGACCGCTGAAGCTTTCTTT.

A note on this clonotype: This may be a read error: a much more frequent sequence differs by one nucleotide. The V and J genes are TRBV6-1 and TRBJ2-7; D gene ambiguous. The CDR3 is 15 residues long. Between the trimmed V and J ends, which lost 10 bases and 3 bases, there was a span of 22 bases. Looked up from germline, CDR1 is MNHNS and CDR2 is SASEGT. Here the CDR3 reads CATTPVLRSIYEQYF. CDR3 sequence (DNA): TGTGCCACCACCCCGGTTTTGAGATCAATCTACGAGCAGTACTTC.

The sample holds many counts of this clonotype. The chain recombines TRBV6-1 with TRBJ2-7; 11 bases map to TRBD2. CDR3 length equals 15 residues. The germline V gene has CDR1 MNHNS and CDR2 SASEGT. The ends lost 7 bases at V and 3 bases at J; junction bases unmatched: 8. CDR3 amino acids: CASKELAGGFYEQYF. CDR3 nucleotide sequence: TGTGCCAGCAAGGAGCTAGCGGGGGGTTTCTACGAGCAGTACTTC.

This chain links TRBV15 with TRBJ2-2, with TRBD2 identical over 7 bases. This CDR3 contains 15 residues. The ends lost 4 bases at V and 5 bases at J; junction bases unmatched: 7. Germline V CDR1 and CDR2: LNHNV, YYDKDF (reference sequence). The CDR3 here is CATSTGEGLTGELFF. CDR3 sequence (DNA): TGTGCCACCAGCACGGGGGAGGGGTTGACCGGGGAGCTGTTTTTT.

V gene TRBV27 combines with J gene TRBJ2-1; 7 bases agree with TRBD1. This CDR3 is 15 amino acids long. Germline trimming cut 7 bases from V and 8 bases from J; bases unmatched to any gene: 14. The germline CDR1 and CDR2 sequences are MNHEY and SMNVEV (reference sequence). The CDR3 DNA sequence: TGTGCCAGCACCTCCGGGACAGTGCCTGTGGATGAGCAGTTCTTC. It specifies CASTSGTVPVDEQFF.